This T cell receptor beta chain comes out of a study of shared clonotypes between healthy human individuals. Trimming shortened V by 6 bases and J by 7 bases, and 14 bases separated the two germline ends. The CDR3 is 13 amino acids. Germline V CDR1 and CDR2: SGHDT, YYEEEE. Measured with immunoSEQ multiplex PCR; TCRdb has only the in-frame clones, and not every one. The sample gives under 1,100,000 clones, about 75% of which show up once; roughly 1.5% is in the top ten. This receptor was obtained from a man between 18 and 35 years old in good health. This chain links TRBV5-6 with TRBJ2-1; no definite D call. The material sequenced was memory CD4+ T cells sorted from blood. Sample subset: CD45RA-negative fraction. CDR3 coding DNA: TGTGCCAGCACCTATCTTGGTGGGAATGAGCAGTTCTTC. Translation gives CASTYLGGNEQFF.